This T cell receptor (beta chain) is drawn from a study of blood T cells in healthy people across ages. Sample-barcoded 5' priming and a J-beta primer mix drove a second PCR of 7 to 11 cycles. TCRdb re-called the 5' RACE reads with MiXCR, one entry per CDR3 protein. The table lists about 1.8 million distinct CDR3 sequences, 49% of them singletons, with more than 2% in the top ten. V lost 0 bases and J 6 bases, leaving 8 bases between the germline ends. The CDR3 contains 13 residues. The sequencing sample was made of blood. This sequence joins TRBV12-3 or TRBV12-4 and TRBJ1-1; D gene unclear. The TCR originated in a woman aged 40-49 years in good health. Here the CDR3 DNA reads TGTGCCAGCAGTTTAGCGCCAATCTCTGAAGCTTTCTTT. Translating gives CASSLAPISEAFF.